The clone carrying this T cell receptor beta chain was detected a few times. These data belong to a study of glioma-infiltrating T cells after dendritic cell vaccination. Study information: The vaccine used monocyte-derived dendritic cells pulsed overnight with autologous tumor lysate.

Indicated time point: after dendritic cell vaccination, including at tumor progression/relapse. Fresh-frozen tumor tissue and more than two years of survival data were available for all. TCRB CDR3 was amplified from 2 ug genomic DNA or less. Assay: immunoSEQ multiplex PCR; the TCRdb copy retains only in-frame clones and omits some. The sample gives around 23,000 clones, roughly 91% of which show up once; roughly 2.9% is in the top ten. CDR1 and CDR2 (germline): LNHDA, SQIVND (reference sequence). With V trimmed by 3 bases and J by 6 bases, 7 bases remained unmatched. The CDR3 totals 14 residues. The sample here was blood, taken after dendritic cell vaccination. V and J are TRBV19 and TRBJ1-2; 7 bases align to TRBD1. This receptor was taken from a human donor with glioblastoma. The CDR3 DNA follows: TGTGCCAGTAGTATGCTCGACAGGGATCATGGCTACACCTTC. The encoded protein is CASSMLDRDHGYTF.